This T cell receptor (beta chain) stems from a study of blood T cell repertoires in COVID-19. Data came from immunoSEQ multiplex PCR; TCRdb stores just in-frame clones and leaves some out. The sample holds about 240,000 clones; 75% to 90% are singletons and the top ten take approximately 13%. V gave up 4 bases and J gave up 4 bases, with 14 bases separating them. The CDR3 sequence is 14 residues long. From germline, CDR1 is SGHNT and CDR2 YYREEE (reference sequence). This sequence was found in a woman in her sixties with active or convalescent COVID-19. The genes are TRBV5-4 and TRBJ1-2; D is ambiguous. The sequencing input was peripheral blood. The CDR3 DNA follows: TGTGCCAGCAGCCCGCGAGGTCGTGCCTATGGCTACACCTTC. Amino acids: CASSPRGRAYGYTF.